This TCR beta chain was recorded in a study of blood T cell repertoires in COVID-19. The CDR3 is 15 amino acids. Trimming cost V 1 base and J 6 bases; bases outside gene matches: 7. The germline CDR1 and CDR2 sequences are SGHTA and FQGNSA. Sequencing used immunoSEQ multiplex PCR; TCRdb keeps in-frame clones, though not all of them. The sample includes about 72,000 clones, roughly 82% of them seen just once. Sequencing was performed on peripheral blood. The J gene is TRBJ1-1, the V gene TRBV7-2; the match to TRBD1 covers 8 bases. The receptor's source is a human donor in a cohort sampled during active COVID-19. As DNA, the CDR3 is TGTGCCAGCAGCTTAGGTGCAGGGGGCTCTGCTGAAGCTTTCTTT. It yields the protein CASSLGAGGSAEAFF.